This TCR beta chain was sequenced during a study of T cell changes during pregnancy in multiple sclerosis. The sample holds one count of this clone. Only in-frame clones appear in the TCRdb table, and some are missing; sequencing was by immunoSEQ multiplex PCR. The profile covers some 80,000 clones, with under 95% appearing a single time and 1.4% taken by the ten largest. The specimen comprised peripheral blood, sampled before pregnancy. The TCR comes from a female donor with multiple sclerosis, enrolled in a pregnancy study.

The CDR3 loop is CASSPGGRGGPDTQYF. The CDR3 coding sequence is TGTGCCAGCAGCCCCGGTGGGCGGGGGGGCCCCGATACGCAGTATTTT. This rearrangement joins TRBV7-2 to TRBJ2-3, with 9 bases that match TRBD2. The CDR3 spans 16 residues. The ends lost 5 bases at V and 6 bases at J; junction bases unmatched: 12. The germline gives CDR1 SGHTA, CDR2 FQGNSA.